The source of this TCR beta chain is a study of shared clonotypes between healthy human individuals. Study-wide findings and caveats: Shared clonotypes across all four donors exceeded non-shared ones in generation probability.

The ends were cut back, 6 bases at V and 0 bases at J, with 6 bases in the middle. Germline V gene sequence: CDR1 ENHRY, CDR2 SYGVKD. The CDR3 contains 12 residues. With respect to this clone: Its antigen is unidentified. Different DNA sequences within this sample yield the same CDR3.

Some clones are missing from TCRdb's copy, which holds only in-frame ones; the method was immunoSEQ multiplex PCR. Of over 2 million clones in the sample, 85% to 95% were seen once. This chain joins TRBV10-3 and TRBJ2-7; D not certain. The source material was naive CD4+ T cells sorted from blood. The subset was: CD45RA+ positively selected. This receptor was obtained from a man aged 18 to 35 in good health. As DNA, the CDR3 is TGTGCCATCAGGGGCAGCTCCTACGAGCAGTACTTC. This translates into CAIRGSSYEQYF.